A single sample gave rise to the 9 T cell receptor beta chains below, sequenced in a study of blood T cell repertoires in COVID-19. Libraries were prepared by immunoSEQ multiplex PCR; TCRdb keeps only in-frame clonotypes and omits some of them. The sample contains some 200,000 clones, roughly 79% of which appear only once. Sequencing was done on a sample of peripheral blood. These receptors were obtained from a woman older than 75 with COVID-19, enrolled during active disease.

This rearrangement joins TRBV4-1 to TRBJ1-2; 8 bases match TRBD1. The V segment lost 3 bases and the J segment 3 bases; nucleotides outside the gene matches: 6. This CDR3 is 15 amino acids long. Germline V CDR1 and CDR2: MGHRA, YSYEKL. Here the CDR3 reads CASSQTDRGDYGYTF. The CDR3 DNA reads TGCGCCAGCAGCCAGACCGACAGGGGAGACTATGGCTACACCTTC.

V gene TRBV6-5 combines with J gene TRBJ2-7; D is possibly TRBD2 (8 bases). The CDR3 extends over 15 amino acids. V was shortened by 6 bases and J by 3 bases, with 18 bases between the two germline ends. CDR1 and CDR2 from the germline V gene are MNHEY and SVGAGI. The CDR3 is CASRLIRGTSYEQYF. The CDR3 bases are TGTGCCAGCAGACTCATCAGGGGGACTAGCTACGAGCAGTACTTC.

The chain has TRBV29-1 and TRBJ2-1, with 13 bases that match TRBD2. J was trimmed by 4 bases and V by 5 bases; bases with no gene match: 8. The germline V gene has CDR1 SQVTM and CDR2 ANQGSEA. The CDR3 has 16 residues. The CDR3 here is CSVSGLAGTLYNEQFF. Written as DNA, the CDR3 is TGCAGCGTTTCGGGACTAGCGGGGACCTTATACAATGAGCAGTTCTTC.

CDR3 bases: TGTGCCAGCAGTTTAGGGGGACTAGCTGGCAATGAGCAGTTCTTC. The encoded protein is CASSLGGLAGNEQFF. This chain joins TRBV27 and TRBJ2-1; 9 bases match TRBD2. The germline gives CDR1 MNHEY, CDR2 SMNVEV (reference sequence). The CDR3 is 15 amino acids. Germline trimming cut 2 bases from V and 6 bases from J; bases unmatched to any gene: 5.

The rearrangement joins TRBV19 to TRBJ1-6, with 10 bases identical to TRBD1. Losses at the gene ends were 6 bases for V and 13 bases for J; bases not matched to a gene: 15. Germline V gene lookup returns CDR1 LNHDA and CDR2 SQIVND (reference sequence). There are 16 residues in the CDR3. CDR3 in amino acids: CASRPTGTGAPGPLHF. DNA for the CDR3: TGTGCCAGTAGACCTACCGGGACAGGGGCCCCGGGCCCCCTCCACTTT.

This clone was seen a handful of times. The rearrangement joins TRBV19 to TRBJ1-1; D possibly corresponds to TRBD1 (6 bases). Per the germline V gene, CDR1 is LNHDA and CDR2 is SQIVND (reference sequence). This CDR3 is built from 14 residues. V shed 4 bases and J shed 6 bases, with 15 bases lying between them. The CDR3 spells CASSTQGGVPEAFF. DNA of the CDR3: TGTGCCAGTAGTACCCAAGGGGGGGTTCCTGAAGCTTTCTTT.

This rearrangement joins TRBV12-5 to TRBJ2-7; a possible D gene is TRBD1 (5 bases). Per germline, CDR1 LGHNT and CDR2 FRNRAP. There are 14 residues in the CDR3. V was shortened by 1 base and J by 2 bases, with 9 bases between the two germline ends. CDR3 region: CASGLEGVTYEQYF. For the CDR3, the DNA is TGTGCTAGTGGTTTGGAAGGGGTTACCTACGAGCAGTACTTC.

CDR3 residues: CASSARLATDTQYF. DNA of the CDR3: TGTGCCAGCAGCGCACGACTAGCGACAGATACGCAGTATTTT. The rearrangement uses TRBV7-2 and TRBJ2-3; 8 nucleotides match TRBD2. The germline V gene has CDR1 SGHTA and CDR2 FQGNSA. The CDR3 is made up of 14 amino acids. The V gene end was trimmed by 5 bases and the J gene end by 3 bases; junction bases not matched to a gene: 4.

This chain uses TRBV5-1 with TRBJ2-1; TRBD2 agrees at 9 bases. J lost 5 bases, V lost 4 bases, and 10 bases had no gene match. Germline assignment: CDR1 SGHRS and CDR2 YFSETQ. This CDR3 is built from 16 residues. CDR3 in amino acids: CASSGGPASGDNEQFF. The CDR3 nucleotides read TGCGCCAGCAGCGGGGGCCCGGCTAGCGGGGACAATGAGCAGTTCTTC.